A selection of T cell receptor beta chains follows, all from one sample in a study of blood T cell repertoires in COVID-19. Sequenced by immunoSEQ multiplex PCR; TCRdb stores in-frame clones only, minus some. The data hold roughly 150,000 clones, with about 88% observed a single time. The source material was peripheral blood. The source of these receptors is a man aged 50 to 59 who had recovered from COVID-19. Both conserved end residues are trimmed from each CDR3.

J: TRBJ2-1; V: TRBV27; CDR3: ASSPGTSGYNEQF
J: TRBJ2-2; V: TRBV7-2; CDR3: ASSLTGNRDPGELF
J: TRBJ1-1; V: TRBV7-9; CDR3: ASSGFQENTEAF
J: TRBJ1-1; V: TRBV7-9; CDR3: ASSLRWTEAF
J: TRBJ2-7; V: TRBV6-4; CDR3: ASTSGTGVYEQY
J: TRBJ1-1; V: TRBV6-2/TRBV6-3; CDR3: ASSYRGWVTTEAF
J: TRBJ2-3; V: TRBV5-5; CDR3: ASSPLGTSGPISIHTQY
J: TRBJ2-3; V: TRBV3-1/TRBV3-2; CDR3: ASSQDLPGGTDTQY
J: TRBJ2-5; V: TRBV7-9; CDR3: ASNIHPQETQY
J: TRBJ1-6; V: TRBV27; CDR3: ASSLMGPRRDSPLH
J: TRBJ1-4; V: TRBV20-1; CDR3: SASKSQGDEKLF
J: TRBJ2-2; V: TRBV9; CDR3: ASSENRDRETGELF
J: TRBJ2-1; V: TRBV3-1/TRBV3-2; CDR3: ASSHKPTSRAPDNEQF
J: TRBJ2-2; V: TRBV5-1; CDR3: ASSLGPSGGTGRTGELF
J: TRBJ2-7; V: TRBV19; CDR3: ASSIRGLPLSSYEQY
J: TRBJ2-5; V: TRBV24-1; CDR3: ATSDPGLAGETQY
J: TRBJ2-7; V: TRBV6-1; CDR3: ASSPLAGAVEQY
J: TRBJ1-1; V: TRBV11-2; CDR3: ASSLAQLPNTEAF
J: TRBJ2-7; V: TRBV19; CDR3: ASSIRGAAGQY
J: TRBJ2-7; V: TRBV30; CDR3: AWSRGRGEQY
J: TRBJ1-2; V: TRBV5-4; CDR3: ASSPGIGGYGYT
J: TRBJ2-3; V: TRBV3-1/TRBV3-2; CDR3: ASSQGGTLESGRGTDTQY
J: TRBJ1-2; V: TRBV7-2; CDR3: ASSTRQGAYGYT
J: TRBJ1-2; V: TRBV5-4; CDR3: ASSLGANYGYT
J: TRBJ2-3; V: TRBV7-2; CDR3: ASSSSLARGTDTQY
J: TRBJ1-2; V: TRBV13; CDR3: ASSLSSGTGTSYT
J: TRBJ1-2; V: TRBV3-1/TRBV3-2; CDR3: ASRGGYGYT
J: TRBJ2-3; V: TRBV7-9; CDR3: ASSPGGLSTDTQY
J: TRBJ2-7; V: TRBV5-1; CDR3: ASSFSGGTYEQY
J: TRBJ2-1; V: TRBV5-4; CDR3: ASSLVGSGYNEQF
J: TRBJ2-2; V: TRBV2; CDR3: ASSEQGANTGELF
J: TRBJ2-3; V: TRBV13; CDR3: ASSLAGGFTDTQY
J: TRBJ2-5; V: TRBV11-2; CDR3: ASSLEPRQETQY
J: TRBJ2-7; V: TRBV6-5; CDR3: ASSYGQGTYEQY
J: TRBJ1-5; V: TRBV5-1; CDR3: ASSLFPDQPQH
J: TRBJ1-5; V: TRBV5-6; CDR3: ASSGGQAGQLHATQH
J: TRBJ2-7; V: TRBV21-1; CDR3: ASSKGETGLYEQY
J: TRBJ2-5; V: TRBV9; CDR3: ASSPQAGGMGETQY
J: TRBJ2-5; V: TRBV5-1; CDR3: ASSFGGHGETQY
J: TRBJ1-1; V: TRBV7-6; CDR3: ASSPRGVTGGFLNTEAF
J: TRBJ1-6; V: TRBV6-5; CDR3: AAGGSSYNSPLH